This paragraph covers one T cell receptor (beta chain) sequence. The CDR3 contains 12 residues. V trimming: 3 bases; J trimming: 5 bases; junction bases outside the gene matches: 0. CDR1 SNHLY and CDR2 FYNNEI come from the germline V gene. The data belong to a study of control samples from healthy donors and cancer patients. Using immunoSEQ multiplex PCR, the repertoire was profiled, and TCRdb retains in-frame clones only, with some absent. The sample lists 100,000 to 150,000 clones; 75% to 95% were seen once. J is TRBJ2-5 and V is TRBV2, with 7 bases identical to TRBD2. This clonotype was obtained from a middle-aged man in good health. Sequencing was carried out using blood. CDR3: CASSEGGETQYF. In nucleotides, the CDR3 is TGTGCCAGCAGTGAGGGGGGGGAGACCCAGTACTTC.